The entry below describes one T cell receptor (beta chain). Its antigen remains unidentified. Tumor samples were taken before definitive surgery or chemotherapy. Using immunoSEQ multiplex PCR, the repertoire was profiled, and TCRdb retains in-frame clones only, with some absent. Of under 8,000 clones listed, around 79% were seen once; the top ten hold 6.5% to 8.5%. The CDR3 is 19 amino acids. Per germline, CDR1 SGHTA and CDR2 FQGNSA. V lost 5 bases, J lost 0 bases, and 13 bases stayed unmatched. The data originate from a study of high-grade serous ovarian cancer treatment subgroups. Looking at the study overall: On average, just over 14,000 reads and 7,494 unique TCR beta rearrangements were obtained per sample.

General study results and limits: Same-patient tumor repertoires overlapped at about 0.095 to 0.85; different patients barely overlapped.

Sequenced input: tumor tissue. The source is a human donor with high-grade serous ovarian cancer. V gene TRBV7-2 combines with J gene TRBJ1-1; TRBD1 aligns across 12 bases. CDR3 sequence: CASSHAPGQGARVNTEAFF. For the CDR3, the DNA is TGTGCCAGCAGCCACGCTCCGGGACAGGGGGCGCGTGTGAACACTGAAGCTTTCTTT. Full variable domain (rest looked up from reference TRBV7-2 and TRBJ1-1): GAGVSQSPSNKVTEKGKDVELRCDPISGHTALYWYRQSLGQGLEFLIYFQGNSAPDKSGLPSDRFSAERTGGSVSTLTIQRTQQEDSAVYLCASSHAPGQGARVNTEAFFGQGTRLTVV.